This entry features one T cell receptor beta chain sequence. The antigen is not known. This specimen belongs to a study of cytomegalovirus exposure and HLA in healthy donors. TCRdb keeps only in-frame clones here, not all; method: immunoSEQ multiplex PCR. In the table there are roughly 300,000 clones, 70% to 90% of which are singletons. Germline V lookup: CDR1 SGHTS, CDR2 YDEGEE. CDR3 size: 16 residues. V lost 1 base and J lost 9, with 22 bases in between. Points from the study as a whole: As confirmed in vitro, a few CMV-associated chains were specific for CMV antigens. The listing of fewer than 200 TCR beta chains classed them as cytomegalovirus-associated. Usually a TCR sequence was rare, but some public TCRs were found in many donors.

The clonotype was recovered from a woman younger than 30 in good health and CMV-seronegative. The chain uses TRBV5-8 and TRBJ2-5; TRBD2 might be the D (5 bases). The sample consisted of PBMCs. The CDR3: CASSLWLVGEPRAQYF. CDR3 bases: TGTGCCAGCAGCTTGTGGCTAGTTGGGGAGCCTCGGGCCCAGTACTTC.